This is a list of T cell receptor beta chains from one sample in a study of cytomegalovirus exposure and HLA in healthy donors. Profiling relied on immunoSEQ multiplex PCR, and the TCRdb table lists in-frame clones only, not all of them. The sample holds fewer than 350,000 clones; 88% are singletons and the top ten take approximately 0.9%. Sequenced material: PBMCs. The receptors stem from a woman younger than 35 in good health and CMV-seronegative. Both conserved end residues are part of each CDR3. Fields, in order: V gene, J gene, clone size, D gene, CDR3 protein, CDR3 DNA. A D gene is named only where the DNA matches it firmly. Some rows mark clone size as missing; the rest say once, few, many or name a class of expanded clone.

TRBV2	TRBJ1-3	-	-	CASTLSRLAASSGNTIYF	TGTGCCAGCACCCTTTCCCGCCTAGCGGCGTCCTCTGGAAACACCATATATTTT
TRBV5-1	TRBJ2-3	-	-	CASSMTGTAVGDTQYF	TGCGCCAGCAGCATGACCGGGACTGCCGTAGGGGATACGCAGTATTTT
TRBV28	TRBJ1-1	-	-	CASSSQRGRNTEAFF	TGTGCCAGCAGTTCCCAGAGGGGGAGGAACACTGAAGCTTTCTTT
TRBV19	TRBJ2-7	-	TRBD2	CASRDLAGGHEQYF	TGTGCCAGTAGGGACCTAGCGGGAGGACACGAGCAGTACTTC
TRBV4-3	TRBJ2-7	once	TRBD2	CASSQEGSSGSEQYF	TGCGCCAGCAGCCAAGAGGGGTCTAGCGGGAGCGAGCAGTACTTC
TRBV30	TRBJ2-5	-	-	CAWSVGSAGSKETQYF	TGTGCCTGGAGTGTGGGTTCAGCGGGCTCGAAAGAGACCCAGTACTTC
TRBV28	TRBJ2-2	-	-	CASIGRANTGELFF	TGTGCCAGCATCGGCAGGGCGAACACCGGGGAGCTGTTTTTT
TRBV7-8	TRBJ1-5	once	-	CASSFESMGNQPQHF	TGTGCCAGCAGCTTCGAGTCGATGGGCAATCAGCCCCAGCATTTT
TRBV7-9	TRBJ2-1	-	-	CASSLMTGLYNEQFF	TGTGCCAGCAGCTTAATGACAGGTCTTTACAATGAGCAGTTCTTC
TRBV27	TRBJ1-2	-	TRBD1	CASSSQGDYGYTF	TGTGCCAGCAGTTCACAGGGGGACTATGGCTACACCTTC
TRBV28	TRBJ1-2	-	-	CASSLAGTTYNYGYTF	TGTGCCAGCAGTTTGGCCGGGACAACTTATAACTATGGCTACACCTTC
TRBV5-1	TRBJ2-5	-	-	CASSLVGATRETQYF	TGCGCCAGCAGCTTGGTGGGTGCCACCAGGGAGACCCAGTACTTC
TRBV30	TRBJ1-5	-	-	CAWTRGGQEPQHF	TGTGCCTGGACACGGGGGGGGCAGGAGCCCCAGCATTTT
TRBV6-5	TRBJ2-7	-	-	CASSYSTRESYEQYF	TGTGCCAGCAGTTACTCGACTAGAGAGTCGTACGAGCAGTACTTC
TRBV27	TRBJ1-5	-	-	CASSALVAGVGTYQPQHF	TGTGCCAGTAGCGCACTGGTCGCGGGGGTGGGGACATATCAGCCCCAGCATTTT
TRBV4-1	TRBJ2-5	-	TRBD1	CASSQVTGTAETQYF	TGCGCCAGCAGCCAAGTTACCGGGACAGCAGAGACCCAGTACTTC
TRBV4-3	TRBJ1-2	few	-	CASSLPFGYTF	TGCGCCAGCAGCCTCCCCTTTGGCTACACCTTC
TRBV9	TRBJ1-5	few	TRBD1	CASSPTGANQPQHF	TGTGCCAGCAGCCCTACAGGGGCCAATCAGCCCCAGCATTTT
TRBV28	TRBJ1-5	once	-	CASSIPRGVGQPQHF	TGTGCCAGCAGTATTCCTCGGGGGGTGGGCCAGCCCCAGCATTTT
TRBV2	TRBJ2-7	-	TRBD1	CASSTWGTGTYEQYF	TGTGCCAGCAGTACCTGGGGGACAGGTACCTACGAGCAGTACTTC
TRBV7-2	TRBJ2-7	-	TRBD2	CASSFTAGGYEQYF	TGTGCCAGCAGCTTTACGGCGGGAGGATACGAGCAGTACTTC
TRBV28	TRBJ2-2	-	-	CASFRADTGELFF	TGTGCCAGCTTCAGGGCGGACACCGGGGAGCTGTTTTTT
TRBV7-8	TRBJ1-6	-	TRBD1	CASSLPGGQGVYENSPLHF	TGTGCCAGCAGCTTACCAGGGGGACAGGGGGTGTATGAGAATTCACCCCTCCACTTT
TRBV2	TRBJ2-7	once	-	CASSGNRALRQYF	TGTGCCAGCAGTGGAAACAGGGCCCTCAGGCAGTACTTC
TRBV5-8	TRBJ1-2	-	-	CASSPGGLRGGYTF	TGTGCCAGCAGCCCTGGAGGACTAAGGGGCGGCTACACCTTC
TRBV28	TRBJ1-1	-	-	CASSLTGTGTEAFF	TGTGCCAGCAGTTTGACAGGTACGGGCACTGAAGCTTTCTTT
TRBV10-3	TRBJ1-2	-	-	CAISAQGGGYTF	TGTGCCATCAGTGCCCAGGGAGGTGGCTACACCTTC
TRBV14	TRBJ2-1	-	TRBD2	CASSQLRLASRNEQFF	TGTGCCAGCAGCCAATTGAGACTAGCTTCCAGGAATGAGCAGTTCTTC
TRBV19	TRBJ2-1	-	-	CASSIDPGWEQFF	TGTGCCAGTAGTATAGACCCGGGTTGGGAGCAGTTCTTC
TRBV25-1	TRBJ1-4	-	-	CASSEFTPIEAGEKLFF	TGTGCCAGCAGTGAATTCACCCCTATAGAGGCTGGAGAAAAACTGTTTTTT
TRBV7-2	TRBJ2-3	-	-	CASSFNGGVTDTQYF	TGTGCCAGCAGCTTTAACGGCGGAGTCACAGATACGCAGTATTTT
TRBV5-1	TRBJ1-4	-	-	CASSSGQTSTNEKLFF	TGCGCCAGCAGCTCAGGACAGACTTCAACTAATGAAAAACTGTTTTTT
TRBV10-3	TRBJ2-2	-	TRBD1	CATLPGQGGTGELFF	TGTGCCACCTTACCGGGACAGGGGGGCACCGGGGAGCTGTTTTTT
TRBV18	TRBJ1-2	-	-	CASSPAGYGYTF	TGTGCCAGCTCACCGGCGGGCTATGGCTACACCTTC
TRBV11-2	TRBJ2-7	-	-	CASSPRGGGTAGF	TGTGCCAGCAGCCCAAGGGGGGGTGGGACTGCTGGGTTC
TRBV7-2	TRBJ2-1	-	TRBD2	CASSFPRTSGRHNEQFF	TGTGCCAGCAGCTTTCCTCGGACTAGCGGGAGACACAATGAGCAGTTCTTC
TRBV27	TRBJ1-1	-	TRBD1	CASRTGDSANTEAFF	TGTGCCAGTAGGACAGGGGATAGCGCGAACACTGAAGCTTTCTTT
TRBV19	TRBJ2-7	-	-	CASSMGKAYEQYF	TGTGCCAGTAGTATGGGCAAAGCCTACGAGCAGTACTTC
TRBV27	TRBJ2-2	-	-	CARGGQDGPGELFF	TGTGCCAGAGGCGGGCAGGATGGCCCCGGGGAGCTGTTTTTT
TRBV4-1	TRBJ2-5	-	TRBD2	CASSQDMVAGIKETQYF	TGCGCCAGCAGCCAAGATATGGTAGCGGGAATCAAAGAGACCCAGTACTTC
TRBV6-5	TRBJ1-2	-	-	CASIPQSDSTFGYTF	TGTGCCAGCATTCCCCAAAGCGACAGTACCTTTGGCTACACCTTC
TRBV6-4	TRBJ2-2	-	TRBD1	CASSRFGTGSTGELFF	TGTGCCAGCAGTCGATTCGGGACAGGGAGCACCGGGGAGCTGTTTTTT
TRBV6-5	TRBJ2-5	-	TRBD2	CASSTGGARETQYF	TGTGCCAGCAGTACGGGAGGGGCCCGGGAGACCCAGTACTTC
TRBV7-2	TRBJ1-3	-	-	CASSVWQGNTIYF	TGTGCCAGCAGCGTTTGGCAGGGAAACACCATATATTTT
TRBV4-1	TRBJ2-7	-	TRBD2	CASSQVPGGPYGPHEQYF	TGCGCCAGCAGCCAAGTCCCGGGAGGGCCGTATGGTCCCCACGAGCAGTACTTC
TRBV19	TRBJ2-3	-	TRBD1	CASKEQGADTQYF	TGTGCCAGTAAAGAACAGGGGGCAGATACGCAGTATTTT
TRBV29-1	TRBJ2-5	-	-	CSVLRVYGQETQYF	TGCAGCGTTCTCCGAGTCTACGGTCAAGAGACCCAGTACTTC
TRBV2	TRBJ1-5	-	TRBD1	CASSPTGGNQPQHF	TGTGCCAGCAGTCCGACAGGGGGCAATCAGCCCCAGCATTTT
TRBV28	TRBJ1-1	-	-	CASSFRTHRDGGTEAFF	TGTGCCAGCAGTTTCCGGACGCACAGGGATGGGGGCACTGAAGCTTTCTTT
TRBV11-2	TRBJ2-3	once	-	CASSSQPGLSTDTQYF	TGTGCCAGCAGCTCCCAACCGGGACTTAGCACAGATACGCAGTATTTT
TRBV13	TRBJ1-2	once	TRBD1	CASSLGRDRGNDGYTF	TGTGCCAGCAGCTTAGGGCGGGACAGGGGGAACGATGGCTACACCTTC
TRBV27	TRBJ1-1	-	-	CASSLSGGYTEAFF	TGTGCCAGCAGTTTATCTGGCGGATACACTGAAGCTTTCTTT
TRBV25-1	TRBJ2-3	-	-	CASSERGSTDTQYF	TGTGCCAGCAGTGAACGAGGCAGCACAGATACGCAGTATTTT
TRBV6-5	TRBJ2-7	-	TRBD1	CASSYSTGQGETF	TGTGCCAGCAGTTACTCGACCGGGCAGGGGGAGACCTTC
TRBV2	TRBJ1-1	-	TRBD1	CASRRQGAVTEAFF	TGTGCCAGCAGGCGACAGGGGGCTGTAACTGAAGCTTTCTTT
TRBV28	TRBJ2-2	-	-	CASIPNRVTGELFF	TGTGCCAGCATCCCGAACAGGGTTACCGGGGAGCTGTTTTTT
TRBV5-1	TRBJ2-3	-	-	CASSLLSNTQYF	TGCGCCAGCAGCTTGCTGAGTAATACGCAGTATTTT